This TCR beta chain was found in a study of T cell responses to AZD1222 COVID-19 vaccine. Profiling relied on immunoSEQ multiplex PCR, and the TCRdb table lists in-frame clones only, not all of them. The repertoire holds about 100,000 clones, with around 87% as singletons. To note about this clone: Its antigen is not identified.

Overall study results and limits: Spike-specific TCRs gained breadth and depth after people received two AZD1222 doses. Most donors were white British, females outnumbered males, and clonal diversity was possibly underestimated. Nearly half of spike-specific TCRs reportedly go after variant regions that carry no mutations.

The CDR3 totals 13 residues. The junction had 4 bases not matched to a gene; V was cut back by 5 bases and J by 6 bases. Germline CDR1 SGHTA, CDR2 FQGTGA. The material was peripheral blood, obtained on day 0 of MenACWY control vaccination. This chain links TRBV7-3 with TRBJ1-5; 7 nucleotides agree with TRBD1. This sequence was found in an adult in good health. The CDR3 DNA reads TGTGCCAGCAGCAGACAGGGTGGTCAGCCCCAGCATTTT. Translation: CASSRQGGQPQHF.